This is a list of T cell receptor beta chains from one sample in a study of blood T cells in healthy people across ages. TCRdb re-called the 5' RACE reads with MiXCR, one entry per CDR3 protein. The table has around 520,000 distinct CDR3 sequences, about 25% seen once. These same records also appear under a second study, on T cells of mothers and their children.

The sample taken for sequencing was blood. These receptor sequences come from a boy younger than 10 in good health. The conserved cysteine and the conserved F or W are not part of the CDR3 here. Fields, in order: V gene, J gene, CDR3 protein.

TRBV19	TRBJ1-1	ASSMNRDSEPEAF
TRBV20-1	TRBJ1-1	SAFVLTVNTEAF
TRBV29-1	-	SVTDVYEQY
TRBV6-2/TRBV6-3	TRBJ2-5	ASSRQAQGTQY
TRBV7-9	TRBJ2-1	ASSPAGRGPYNEQF
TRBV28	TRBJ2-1	ATRPLAGGYNEQF
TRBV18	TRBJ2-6	ASSPPGQLRTGANVLT
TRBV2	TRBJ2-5	ASSEQRDTRETQY
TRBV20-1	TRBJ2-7	SARDPASGPYEQY
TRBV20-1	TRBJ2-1	SAPRGNRGNEQF
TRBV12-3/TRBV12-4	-	AISDRLQETQY
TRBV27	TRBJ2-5	ASSPSGPNGETQY
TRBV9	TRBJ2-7	ASSPGATATYEQY
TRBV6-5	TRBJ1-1	ASSWKGPKVTEAF